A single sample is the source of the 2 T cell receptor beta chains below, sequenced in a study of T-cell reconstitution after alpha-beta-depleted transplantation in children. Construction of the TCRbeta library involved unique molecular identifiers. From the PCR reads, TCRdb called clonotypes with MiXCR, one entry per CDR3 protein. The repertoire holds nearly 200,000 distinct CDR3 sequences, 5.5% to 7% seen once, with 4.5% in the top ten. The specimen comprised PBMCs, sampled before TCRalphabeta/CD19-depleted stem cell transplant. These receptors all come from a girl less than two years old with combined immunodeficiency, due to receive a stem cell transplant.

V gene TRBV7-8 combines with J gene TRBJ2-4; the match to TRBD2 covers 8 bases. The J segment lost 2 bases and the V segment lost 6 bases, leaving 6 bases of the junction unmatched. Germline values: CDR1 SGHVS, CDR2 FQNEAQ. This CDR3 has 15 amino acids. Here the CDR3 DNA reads TGTGCCAGCAGAAAAAGCGGGAGTCCCAAAAACATTCAGTACTTC. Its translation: CASRKSGSPKNIQYF.

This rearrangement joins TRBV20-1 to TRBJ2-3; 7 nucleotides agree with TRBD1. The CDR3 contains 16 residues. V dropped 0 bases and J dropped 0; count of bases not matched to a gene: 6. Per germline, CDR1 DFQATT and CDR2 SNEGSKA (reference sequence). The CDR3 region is CSARDWGQPSTDTQYF. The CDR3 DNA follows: TGCAGTGCTAGAGATTGGGGACAGCCTAGCACAGATACGCAGTATTTT.